This T cell receptor (beta chain) came from a study of cytomegalovirus exposure and HLA in healthy donors. Germline CDR1 MDHEN, CDR2 SYDVKM. The CDR3 length is 17 residues. Trimming took off 2 bases at V and 8 bases at J, with 21 bases between the two ends. PCR employed 60 Vbeta and 13 Jbeta primers. The protocol was immunoSEQ multiplex PCR, while the TCRdb copy is restricted to in-frame clones and leaves out a portion. The table lists under 200,000 clones, around 80% of them singletons. The sequence was obtained from a woman in her 40s in good health and CMV-seronegative. The sequencing input was PBMCs. J is TRBJ1-4 and V is TRBV28; D is possibly TRBD1 (5 bases). The CDR3 here is CASSLISRVQSQEKLFF. The CDR3 nucleotides are TGTGCCAGCAGTTTAATTTCCAGGGTCCAAAGTCAAGAAAAACTGTTTTTT.